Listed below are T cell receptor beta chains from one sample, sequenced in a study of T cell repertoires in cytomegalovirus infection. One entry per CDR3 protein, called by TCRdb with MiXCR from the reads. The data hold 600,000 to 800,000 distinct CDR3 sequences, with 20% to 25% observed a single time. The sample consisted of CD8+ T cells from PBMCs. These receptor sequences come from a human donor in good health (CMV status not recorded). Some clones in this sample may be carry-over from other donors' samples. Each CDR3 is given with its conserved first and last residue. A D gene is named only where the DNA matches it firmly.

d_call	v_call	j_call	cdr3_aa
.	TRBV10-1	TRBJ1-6	CASSETVTSPLHF
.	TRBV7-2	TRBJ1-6	CASSFLQESSYNSPLHF
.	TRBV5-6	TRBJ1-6	CASSLGQMVSPLHF
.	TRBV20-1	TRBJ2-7	CSASTGGAYEQYF
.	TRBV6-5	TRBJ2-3	CANSYGDGDTQYF
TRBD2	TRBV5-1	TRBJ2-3	CASSPGLAGGKVADTQYF
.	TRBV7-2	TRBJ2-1	CASSLSGVSEQFF
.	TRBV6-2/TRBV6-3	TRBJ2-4	CASSSLLDSLPNIQYF
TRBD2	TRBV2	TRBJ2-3	CASSDAGGGADTQYF
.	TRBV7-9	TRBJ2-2	CASSSARGFTGELFF
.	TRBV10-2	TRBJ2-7	CASSEGEQYF
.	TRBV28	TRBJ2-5	CASTPATQETQYF
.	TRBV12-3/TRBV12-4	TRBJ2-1	CASSLLAARTFSYNEQFF
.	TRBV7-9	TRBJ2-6	CASSLRQVGAGANVLTF
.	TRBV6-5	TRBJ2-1	CASTQPYYNEQFF
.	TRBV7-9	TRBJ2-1	CASSHPQTGSYNEQFF
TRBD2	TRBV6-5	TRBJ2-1	CASSYGGGDEQFF
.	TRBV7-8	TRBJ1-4	CASSSRASNEKLFF
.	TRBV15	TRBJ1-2	CATSRVSENDYGYTF
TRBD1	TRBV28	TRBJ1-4	CASSRYRDSLWEKLFF
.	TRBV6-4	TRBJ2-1	CASSEWAGSYNEQFF
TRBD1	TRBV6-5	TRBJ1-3	CASRRTGENRNPLHF
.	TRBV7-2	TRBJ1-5	CASSLGVHNQPQHF
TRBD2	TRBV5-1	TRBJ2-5	CASSLGGLDETQYF
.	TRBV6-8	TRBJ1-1	CASSFDSFMNTEAFF
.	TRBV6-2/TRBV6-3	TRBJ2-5	CASSPDSLQETQYF
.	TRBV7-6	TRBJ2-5	CASSPTTWLEETQYF
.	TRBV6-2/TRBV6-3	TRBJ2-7	CASSSAIGGSYEQYF
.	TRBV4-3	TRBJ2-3	CASSQEMEGGTDTQYF
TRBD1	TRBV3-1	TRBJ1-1	CASSLPPPTGETEAFF
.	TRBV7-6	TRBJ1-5	CASSPEGGYSNQPQHF
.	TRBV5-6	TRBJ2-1	CASEFGRPHNEQFF
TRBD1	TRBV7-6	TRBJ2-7	CASSPRTGSSYEQYF
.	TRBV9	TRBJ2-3	CASSVDADTQYF
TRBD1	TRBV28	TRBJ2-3	CASSLPGTGVRTDTQYF
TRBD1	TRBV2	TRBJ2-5	CASSEYLGQGARWTQYF
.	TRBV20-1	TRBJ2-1	CSFSYNEQFF
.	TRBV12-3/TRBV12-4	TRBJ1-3	CASSFDSTRWNNGGNTIYF
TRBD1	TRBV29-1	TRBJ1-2	CSVGTGDYGYTF
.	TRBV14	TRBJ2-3	CASSQGHPDAVRFTDTQYF
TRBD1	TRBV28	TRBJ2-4	CASSRGQGRYF
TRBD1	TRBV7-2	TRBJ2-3	CASRTGDRATHTDTQYF
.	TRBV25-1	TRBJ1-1	CASSESGNTEAFF
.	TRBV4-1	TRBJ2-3	CASSQMGLSTTDTQYF
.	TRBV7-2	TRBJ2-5	CASSLVVGAETQYF
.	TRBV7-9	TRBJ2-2	CASSQTADTGELFF
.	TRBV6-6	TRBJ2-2	CASSYLAGELFF
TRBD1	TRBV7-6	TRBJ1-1	CASSLDRGWTEAFF
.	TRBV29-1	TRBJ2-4	CSVKGITKNIQYF